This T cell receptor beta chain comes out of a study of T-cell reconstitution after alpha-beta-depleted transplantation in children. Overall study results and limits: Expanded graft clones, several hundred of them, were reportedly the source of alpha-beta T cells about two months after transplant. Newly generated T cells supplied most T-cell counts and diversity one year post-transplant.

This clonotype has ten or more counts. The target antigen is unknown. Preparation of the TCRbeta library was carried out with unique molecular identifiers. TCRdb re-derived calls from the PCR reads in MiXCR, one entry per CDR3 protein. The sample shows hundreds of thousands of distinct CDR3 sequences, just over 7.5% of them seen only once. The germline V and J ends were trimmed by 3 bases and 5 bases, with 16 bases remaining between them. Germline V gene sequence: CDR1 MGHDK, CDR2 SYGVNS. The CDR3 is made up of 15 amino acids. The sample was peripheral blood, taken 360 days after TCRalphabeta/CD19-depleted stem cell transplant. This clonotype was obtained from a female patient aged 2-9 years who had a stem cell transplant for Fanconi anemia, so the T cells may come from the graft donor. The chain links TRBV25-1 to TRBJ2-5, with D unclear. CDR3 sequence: CASSDNIMQGETQYF. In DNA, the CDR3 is TGTGCCAGCAGTGATAATATAATGCAAGGGGAGACCCAGTACTTC.